These T cell receptor beta chains were read from a single sample in a study of blood T cell repertoires in COVID-19. Using immunoSEQ multiplex PCR, the repertoire was profiled, and TCRdb retains in-frame clones only, with some absent. This repertoire shows about 170,000 clones, more than 85% found once; its top ten account for 0.53%. The sample comprised peripheral blood. The receptors come from a middle-aged man with acute or convalescent COVID-19. CDR3s include the opening cysteine and the closing phenylalanine or tryptophan. The order of the fields is D gene, clone size, V gene, J gene, CDR3 DNA, CDR3 protein. D genes are given only for firm matches. Clone size is shown for a subset of rows, as once, few, many or a class of expanded clone.

D: .
size: .
V: TRBV2
J: TRBJ2-1
DNA: TGTGCCAGCAGGGGGGGTTCGGTTTTCAATGAGCAGTTCTTC
CDR3: CASRGGSVFNEQFF

D: .
size: .
V: TRBV14
J: TRBJ1-2
DNA: TGTGCCAGCAGCCAAGTCTGGACAGAGGGCTACACCTTC
CDR3: CASSQVWTEGYTF

D: TRBD2
size: .
V: TRBV5-1
J: TRBJ2-1
DNA: TGCGCCAGCAGCTCGCCGGGACTAGGAAAGTTGAATGAGCAGTTCTTC
CDR3: CASSSPGLGKLNEQFF

D: .
size: .
V: TRBV6-5
J: TRBJ2-7
DNA: TGTGCCAGCAGTTACCAAAGGGGTTCCTACGAGCAGTACTTC
CDR3: CASSYQRGSYEQYF

D: .
size: .
V: TRBV4-1
J: TRBJ1-2
DNA: TGCGCCAGCAGGGACCTGACAGCTAAGTCCTATGGCTACACCTTC
CDR3: CASRDLTAKSYGYTF

D: TRBD1
size: .
V: TRBV7-2
J: TRBJ1-6
DNA: TGTGCCAGCAGCTTGGACAGGGCATATTCACCCCTCCACTTT
CDR3: CASSLDRAYSPLHF

D: .
size: .
V: TRBV13
J: TRBJ1-5
DNA: TGTGCCAGCAGCAGACAGTGGAGTAGCAATCAGCCCCAGCATTTT
CDR3: CASSRQWSSNQPQHF

D: .
size: .
V: TRBV12-3/TRBV12-4
J: TRBJ1-5
DNA: TGTGCCAGCAGCCCCGAGTCGGATCAGCCCCAGCATTTT
CDR3: CASSPESDQPQHF

D: .
size: .
V: TRBV7-9
J: TRBJ1-5
DNA: TGTGCCAGCAGCTTAGGATCGGGGCAGCCCCAGCATTTT
CDR3: CASSLGSGQPQHF

D: .
size: .
V: TRBV11-2
J: TRBJ2-2
DNA: TGTGCCAGCAGCTTAGAGAGGAACACCGGGGAGCTGTTTTTT
CDR3: CASSLERNTGELFF

D: .
size: .
V: TRBV30
J: TRBJ1-5
DNA: TGTGCCTGGAGTCAGCGTATTAGCAATCAGCCCCAGCATTTT
CDR3: CAWSQRISNQPQHF

D: TRBD2
size: .
V: TRBV28
J: TRBJ2-7
DNA: TGTGCCAGCAGTTTTCAACTAGCGGGGGGATACGAGCAGTACTTC
CDR3: CASSFQLAGGYEQYF

D: TRBD1
size: .
V: TRBV10-3
J: TRBJ1-2
DNA: TGTGCCATCTACGGGACAGGGGATGGCTACACCTTC
CDR3: CAIYGTGDGYTF

D: TRBD1
size: .
V: TRBV30
J: TRBJ1-2
DNA: TGTGCCTGGAGTGTACAGGGGGCGGGGAGGTACCGGAGTGGCTACACCTTC
CDR3: CAWSVQGAGRYRSGYTF

D: TRBD2
size: .
V: TRBV11-2
J: TRBJ2-1
DNA: TGTGCCAGCAGCCCCCGAGCTAGCGGGGAGATCTACAATGAGCAGTTCTTC
CDR3: CASSPRASGEIYNEQFF

D: .
size: .
V: TRBV5-1
J: TRBJ2-1
DNA: TGCGCCAGCAGCTTGGGTTTGAGCCTTACCTACAATGAGCAGTTCTTC
CDR3: CASSLGLSLTYNEQFF

D: TRBD2
size: .
V: TRBV6-6
J: TRBJ2-1
DNA: TGTGCCAGCAGTTACGGCGGGAGGGCCCTTTGTGAGCAGTTCTTC
CDR3: CASSYGGRALCEQFF

D: .
size: .
V: TRBV7-2
J: TRBJ2-6
DNA: TGTGCCAGCAGCTTAGGAGGGTCTGGGGCCAACGTCCTGACTTTC
CDR3: CASSLGGSGANVLTF

D: TRBD1
size: .
V: TRBV18
J: TRBJ2-6
DNA: TGTGCCAGCTCACTAGAAGGTGACAGGGGGGCTTCTGGGGCCAACGTCCTGACTTTC
CDR3: CASSLEGDRGASGANVLTF

D: .
size: once
V: TRBV7-9
J: TRBJ1-1
DNA: TGTGCCAGCACCCTACAGGGCGGCACTGAAGCTTTCTTT
CDR3: CASTLQGGTEAFF

D: TRBD1
size: .
V: TRBV19
J: TRBJ2-1
DNA: TGTGCCAGTAGCGGACAGGTCGCCTCCAATGAGCAGTTCTTC
CDR3: CASSGQVASNEQFF

D: TRBD1
size: once
V: TRBV6-6
J: TRBJ1-3
DNA: TGTGCCAGCACCAGGGACAGGGGAAAGGGAAACACCATATATTTT
CDR3: CASTRDRGKGNTIYF

D: .
size: .
V: TRBV19
J: TRBJ2-4
DNA: TGTGCCAGTAGTATCGGCGGCAAAAACATTCAGTACTTC
CDR3: CASSIGGKNIQYF